This T cell receptor beta chain comes out of a study of blood T cell repertoires in COVID-19. Study at large: PBMCs, B-cell-depleted T cells, or T cells were the source of the cDNA or gDNA that made up the material.

The length of the CDR3 is 15 residues. Trimming removed 1 base from V and 3 bases from J, with 10 bases in between. Germline CDR1 LNHDA, CDR2 SQIVND (reference sequence). Sequenced by immunoSEQ multiplex PCR; TCRdb stores in-frame clones only, minus some. The data show about 160,000 clones, about 80% seen once. Seattle's cohort entered during active infection and was followed longitudinally. V is TRBV19 and J is TRBJ1-5; D not resolved. Input material: peripheral blood. The sequence derives from a woman in her 40s with COVID-19, enrolled during active disease. CDR3 sequence (DNA): TGTGCCAGTAGTATAGTGCTCAGTTACAATCAGCCCCAGCATTTT. It encodes CASSIVLSYNQPQHF.